The clone carrying this T cell receptor beta chain was found once. This table comes from immunoSEQ multiplex PCR, and its TCRdb copy is limited to in-frame clones, with some not included. The profile shows some 110,000 clones, more than 80% of them singletons. This sample was included in a study of T cell changes during pregnancy in multiple sclerosis. The source was peripheral blood, collected before pregnancy. The receptor was derived from a female donor with multiple sclerosis, enrolled in a pregnancy study.

The CDR3 DNA is TGTGCCAGCAGCTTAGGAGAAAGAGAGGGCTACACCTTC. Its protein product is CASSLGEREGYTF. The V and J genes are TRBV7-8 and TRBJ1-2, with no clear D. In germline, CDR1 is SGHVS, CDR2 FQNEAQ. The CDR3 has 13 amino acids. V dropped 1 base and J dropped 8 bases, with 11 bases sitting between them.